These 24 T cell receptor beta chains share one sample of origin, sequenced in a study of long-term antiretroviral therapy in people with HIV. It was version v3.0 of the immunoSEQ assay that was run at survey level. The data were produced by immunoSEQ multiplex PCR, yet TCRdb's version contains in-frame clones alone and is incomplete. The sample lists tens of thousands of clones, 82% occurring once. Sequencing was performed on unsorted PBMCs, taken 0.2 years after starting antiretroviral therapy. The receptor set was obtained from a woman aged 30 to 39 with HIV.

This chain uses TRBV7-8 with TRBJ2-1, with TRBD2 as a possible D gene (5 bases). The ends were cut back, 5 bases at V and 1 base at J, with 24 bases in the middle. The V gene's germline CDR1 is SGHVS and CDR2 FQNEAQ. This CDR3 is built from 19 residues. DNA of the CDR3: TGTGCCAGCAGCCCTATGATGGGCATTGCGGGTGGTTCCTACAATGAGCAGTTCTTC. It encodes CASSPMMGIAGGSYNEQFF.

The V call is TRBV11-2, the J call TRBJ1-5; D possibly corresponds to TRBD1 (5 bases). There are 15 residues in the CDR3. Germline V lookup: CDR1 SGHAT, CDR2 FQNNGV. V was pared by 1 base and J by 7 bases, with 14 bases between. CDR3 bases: TGTGCCAGCAGCTTAGGGACAATCGGGGACCAGCCCCAGCATTTT. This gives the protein CASSLGTIGDQPQHF.

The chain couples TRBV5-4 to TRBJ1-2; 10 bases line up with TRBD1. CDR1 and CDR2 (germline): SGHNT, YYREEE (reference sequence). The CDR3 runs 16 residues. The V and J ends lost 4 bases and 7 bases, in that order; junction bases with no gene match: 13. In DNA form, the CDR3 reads TGTGCCAGCAGCAGACAGACAGGGGGCTTGAATCGTGGCTACACCTTC. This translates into CASSRQTGGLNRGYTF. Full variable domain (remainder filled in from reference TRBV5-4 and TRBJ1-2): ETGVTQSPTHLIKTRGQQVTLRCSSQSGHNTVSWYQQALGQGPQFIFQYYREEENGRGNFPPRFSGLQFPNYSSELNVNALELDDSALYLCASSRQTGGLNRGYTFGSGTRLTVV.

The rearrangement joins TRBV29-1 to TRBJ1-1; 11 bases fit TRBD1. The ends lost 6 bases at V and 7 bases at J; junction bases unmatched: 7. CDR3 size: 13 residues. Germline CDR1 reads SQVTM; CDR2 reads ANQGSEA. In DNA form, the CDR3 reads TGCAGCGTATCGGGACAGGGGGTCGGTGAAGCTTTCTTT. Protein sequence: CSVSGQGVGEAFF.

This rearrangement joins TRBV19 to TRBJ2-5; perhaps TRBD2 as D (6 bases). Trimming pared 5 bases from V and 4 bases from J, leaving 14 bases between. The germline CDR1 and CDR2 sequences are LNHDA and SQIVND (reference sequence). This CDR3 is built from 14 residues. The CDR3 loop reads CASSPTRGRETQYF. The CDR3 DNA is TGTGCCAGTAGTCCCACCCGGGGGAGAGAGACCCAGTACTTC. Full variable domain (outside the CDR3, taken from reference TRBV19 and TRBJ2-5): DGGITQSPKYLFRKEGQNVTLSCEQNLNHDAMYWYRQDPGQGLRLIYYSQIVNDFQKGDIAEGYSVSREKKESFPLTVTSAQKNPTAFYLCASSPTRGRETQYFGPGTRLLVL.

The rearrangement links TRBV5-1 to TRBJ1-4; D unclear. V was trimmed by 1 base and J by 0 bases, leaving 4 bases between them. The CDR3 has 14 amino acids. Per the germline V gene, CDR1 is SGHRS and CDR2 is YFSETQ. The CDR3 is CASSLTTTNEKLFF. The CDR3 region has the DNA TGCGCCAGCAGCTTGACAACAACTAATGAAAAACTGTTTTTT.

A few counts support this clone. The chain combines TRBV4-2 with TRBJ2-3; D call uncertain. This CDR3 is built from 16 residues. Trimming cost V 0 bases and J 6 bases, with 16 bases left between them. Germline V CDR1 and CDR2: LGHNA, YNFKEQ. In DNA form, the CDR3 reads TGTGCCAGCAGCCAAGATCTGGGCCGAGCGACCGATACGCAGTATTTT. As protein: CASSQDLGRATDTQYF.

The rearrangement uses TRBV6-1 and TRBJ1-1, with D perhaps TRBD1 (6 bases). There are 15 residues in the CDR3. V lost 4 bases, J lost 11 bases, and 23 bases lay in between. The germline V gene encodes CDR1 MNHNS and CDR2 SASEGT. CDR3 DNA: TGTGCCAGCAGTGTCTCTAAAGGGGGGGCGCTGAGGGCTTTCTTT. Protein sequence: CASSVSKGGALRAFF.

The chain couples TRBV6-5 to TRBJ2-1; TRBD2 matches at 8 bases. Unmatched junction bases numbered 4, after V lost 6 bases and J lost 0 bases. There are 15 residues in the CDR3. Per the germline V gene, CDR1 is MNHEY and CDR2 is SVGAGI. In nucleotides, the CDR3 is TGTGCCAGCAGCCGCAGCGGGAGCTCCTACAATGAGCAGTTCTTC. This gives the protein CASSRSGSSYNEQFF.

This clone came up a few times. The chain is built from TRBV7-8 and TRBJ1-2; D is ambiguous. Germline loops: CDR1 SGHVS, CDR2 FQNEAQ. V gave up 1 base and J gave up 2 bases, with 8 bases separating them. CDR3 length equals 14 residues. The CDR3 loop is CASSLDPGNYGYTF. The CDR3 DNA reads TGTGCCAGCAGCTTAGACCCAGGAAACTATGGCTACACCTTC.

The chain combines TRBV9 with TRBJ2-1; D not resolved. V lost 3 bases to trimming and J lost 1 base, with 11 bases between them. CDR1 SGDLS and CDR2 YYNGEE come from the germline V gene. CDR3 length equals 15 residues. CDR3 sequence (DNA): TGTGCCAGCAGCGGGGGTGTAGGATCCTACAATGAGCAGTTCTTC. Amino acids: CASSGGVGSYNEQFF.

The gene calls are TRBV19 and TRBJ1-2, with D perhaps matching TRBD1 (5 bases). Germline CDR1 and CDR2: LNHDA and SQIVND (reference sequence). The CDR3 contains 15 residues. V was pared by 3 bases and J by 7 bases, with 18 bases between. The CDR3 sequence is CASSMGAGRFSGYTF. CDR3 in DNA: TGTGCCAGTAGTATGGGCGCAGGGAGGTTTTCTGGCTACACCTTC.

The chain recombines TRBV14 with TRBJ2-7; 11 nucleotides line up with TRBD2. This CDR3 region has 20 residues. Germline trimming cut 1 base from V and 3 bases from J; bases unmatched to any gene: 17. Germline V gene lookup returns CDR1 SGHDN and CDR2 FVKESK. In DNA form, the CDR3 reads TGTGCCAGCAGCCAAGCCTTTCCGGGACAGGGACTAGCGGTAAGCTACGAGCAGTACGTC. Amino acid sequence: CASSQAFPGQGLAVSYEQYV.

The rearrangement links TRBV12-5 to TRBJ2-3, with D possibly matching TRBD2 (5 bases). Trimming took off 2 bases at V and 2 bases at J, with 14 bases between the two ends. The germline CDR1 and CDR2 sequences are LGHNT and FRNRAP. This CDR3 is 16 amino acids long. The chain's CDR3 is CASGLFLSGDTDTQYF. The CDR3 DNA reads TGTGCTAGTGGTTTGTTCCTCTCCGGGGACACAGATACGCAGTATTTT.

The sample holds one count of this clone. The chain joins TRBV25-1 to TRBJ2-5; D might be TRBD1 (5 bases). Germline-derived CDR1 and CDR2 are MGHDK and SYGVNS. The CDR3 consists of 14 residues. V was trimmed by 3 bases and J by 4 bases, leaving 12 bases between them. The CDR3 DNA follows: TGTGCCAGCAGTGATCATACAGGCAGAGAGACCCAGTACTTC. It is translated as CASSDHTGRETQYF.

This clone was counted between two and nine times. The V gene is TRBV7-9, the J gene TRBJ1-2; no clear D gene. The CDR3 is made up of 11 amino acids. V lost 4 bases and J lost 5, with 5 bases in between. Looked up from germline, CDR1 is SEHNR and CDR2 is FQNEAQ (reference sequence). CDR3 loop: CASSSPYGYTF. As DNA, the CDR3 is TGTGCCAGCAGCTCCCCTTATGGCTACACCTTC. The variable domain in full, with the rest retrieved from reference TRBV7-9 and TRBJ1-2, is DTGVSQNPRHKITKRGQNVTFRCDPISEHNRLYWYRQTLGQGPEFLTYFQNEAQLEKSRLLSDRFSAERPKGSFSTLEIQRTEQGDSAMYLCASSSPYGYTFGSGTRLTVV.

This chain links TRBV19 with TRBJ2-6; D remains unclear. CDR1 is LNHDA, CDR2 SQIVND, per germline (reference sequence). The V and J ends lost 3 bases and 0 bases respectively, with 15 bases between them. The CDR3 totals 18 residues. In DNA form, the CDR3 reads TGTGCCAGTAGTATCAGAGGCCAGGTTTTCTCTGGGGCCAACGTCCTGACTTTC. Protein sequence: CASSIRGQVFSGANVLTF.

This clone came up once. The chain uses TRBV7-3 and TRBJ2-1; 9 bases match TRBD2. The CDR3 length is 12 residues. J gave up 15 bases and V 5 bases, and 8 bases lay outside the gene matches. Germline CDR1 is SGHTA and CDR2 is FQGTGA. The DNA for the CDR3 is TGTGCCAGCAGCCTAGGAGGAGCGGGGGGGTTCTTC. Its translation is CASSLGGAGGFF.

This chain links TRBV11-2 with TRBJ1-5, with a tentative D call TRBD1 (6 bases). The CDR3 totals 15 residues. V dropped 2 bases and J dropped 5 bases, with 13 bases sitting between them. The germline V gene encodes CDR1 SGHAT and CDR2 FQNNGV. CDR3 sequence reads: CASSLTSGAYQPQHF. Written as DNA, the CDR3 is TGTGCCAGCAGCTTAACGTCGGGGGCTTATCAGCCCCAGCATTTT.

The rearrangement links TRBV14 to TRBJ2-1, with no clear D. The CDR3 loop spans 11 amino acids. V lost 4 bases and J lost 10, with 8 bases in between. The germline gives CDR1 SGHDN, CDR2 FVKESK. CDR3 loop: CASSPAIEQFF. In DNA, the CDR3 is TGTGCCAGCAGCCCTGCTATCGAGCAGTTCTTC. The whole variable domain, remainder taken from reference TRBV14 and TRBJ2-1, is EAGVTQFPSHSVIEKGQTVTLRCDPISGHDNLYWYRRVMGKEIKFLLHFVKESKQDESGMPNNRFLAERTGGTYSTLKVQPAELEDSGVYFCASSPAIEQFFGPGTRLTVL.

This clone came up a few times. The CDR3 region is CSAPNLLEQYF. The DNA of the CDR3 is TGCAGTGCTCCTAATCTCCTCGAGCAGTACTTC. The V call is TRBV20-1, the J call TRBJ2-7; no clear D gene. With 5 bases removed from V and 6 bases from J, the gap between germline ends came to 11 bases. The CDR3 spans 11 residues. Germline loops: CDR1 DFQATT, CDR2 SNEGSKA (reference sequence).

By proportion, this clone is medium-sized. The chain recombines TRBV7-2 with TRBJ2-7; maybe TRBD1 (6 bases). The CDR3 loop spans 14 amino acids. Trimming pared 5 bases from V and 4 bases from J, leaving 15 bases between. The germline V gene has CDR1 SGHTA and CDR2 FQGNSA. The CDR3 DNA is TGTGCCAGCAGCCAACGGGACACCCTTTACGAGCAGTACTTC. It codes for CASSQRDTLYEQYF.

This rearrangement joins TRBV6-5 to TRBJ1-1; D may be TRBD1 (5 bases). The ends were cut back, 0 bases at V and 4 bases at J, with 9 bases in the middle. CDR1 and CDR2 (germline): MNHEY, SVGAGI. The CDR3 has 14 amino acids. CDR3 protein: CASSYSAGPTEAFF. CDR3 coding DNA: TGTGCCAGCAGTTACTCGGCAGGGCCCACTGAAGCTTTCTTT.

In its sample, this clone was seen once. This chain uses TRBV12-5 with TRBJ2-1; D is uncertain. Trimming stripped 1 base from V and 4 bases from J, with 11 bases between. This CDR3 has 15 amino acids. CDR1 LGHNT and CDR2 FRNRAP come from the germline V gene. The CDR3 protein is CASGLDTLLYNEQFF. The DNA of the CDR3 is TGTGCTAGTGGTTTGGACACTTTGTTATACAATGAGCAGTTCTTC.